The T cell receptor beta chain described here comes from a study of CD8+ T cells in alopecia areata. Sequencing templates came from extracted RNA that was reverse transcribed into cDNA. Clones were read by immunoSEQ multiplex PCR, and TCRdb kept only the in-frame ones, dropping some. The sample holds 200,000 to 300,000 clones, and no clone turns up only once. This clone was seen a few times. Genes and germline are mouse. The read terminates 4 residues before the CDR3 end, so the remaining end is supplied by the germline J gene. The length of the CDR3 is 14 residues. Germline V gives CDR1 SGHDT, CDR2 FRDEAV. A sort of pooled cutaneous lymph node cells used CD4, CD8alpha, NKG2D, NKG2ACE and other stains.

The V call is TRBV14, the J call TRBJ2-5, with 9 bases fitting TRBD1. The receptor was derived from a C3H/HeJ mouse with alopecia areata. MHC haplotype of the mouse line: H2-k. Sequencing used CD4+ T cells sorted from a lymph node. CDR3 bases read: TGTGCCAGCAGTTTGGGACAGGGAAAAGAC. Encoded protein: CASSLGQGKD. The whole CDR3 reads CASSLGQGKDTQYF.